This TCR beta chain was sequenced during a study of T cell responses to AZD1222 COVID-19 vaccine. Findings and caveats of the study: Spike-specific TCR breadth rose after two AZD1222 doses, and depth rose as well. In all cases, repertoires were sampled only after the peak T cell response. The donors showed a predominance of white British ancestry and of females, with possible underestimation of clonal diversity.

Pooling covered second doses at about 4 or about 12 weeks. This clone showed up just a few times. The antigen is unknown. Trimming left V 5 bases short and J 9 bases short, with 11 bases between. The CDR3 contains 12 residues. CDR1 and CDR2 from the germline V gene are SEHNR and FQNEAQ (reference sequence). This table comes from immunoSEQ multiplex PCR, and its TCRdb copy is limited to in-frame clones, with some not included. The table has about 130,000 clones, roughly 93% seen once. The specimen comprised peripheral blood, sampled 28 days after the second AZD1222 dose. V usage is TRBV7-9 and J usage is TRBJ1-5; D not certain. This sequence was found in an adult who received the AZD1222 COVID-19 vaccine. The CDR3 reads CASSPEGWPQHF. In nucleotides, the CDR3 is TGTGCCAGCAGCCCAGAGGGTTGGCCCCAGCATTTT. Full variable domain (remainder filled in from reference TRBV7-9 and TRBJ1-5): DTGVSQNPRHKITKRGQNVTFRCDPISEHNRLYWYRQTLGQGPEFLTYFQNEAQLEKSRLLSDRFSAERPKGSFSTLEIQRTEQGDSAMYLCASSPEGWPQHFGDGTRLSIL.